The 5 T cell receptor beta chains below were found in one sample sequenced in a study of blood T cell repertoires in COVID-19. TCRdb keeps only in-frame clones here, not all; method: immunoSEQ multiplex PCR. Of about 170,000 clones listed, less than 85% were seen once; the top ten hold 4.4%. Sequenced sample: PBMCs or T cells enriched from blood (not recorded which). The origin of the receptors is a woman between 50 and 59 years old who had recovered from COVID-19.

The chain joins TRBV14 to TRBJ2-3; D is undetermined. This CDR3 region has 13 residues. V was trimmed by 2 bases and J by 5 bases, leaving 8 bases between them. CDR1 is SGHDN and CDR2 is FVKESK in the germline V gene. The CDR3 sequence is CASSQPHVDTQYF. CDR3 sequence (DNA): TGTGCCAGCAGCCAACCCCATGTAGATACGCAGTATTTT.

The chain joins TRBV28 to TRBJ1-1, with no clear D. This CDR3 contains 15 residues. From germline, CDR1 is MDHEN and CDR2 SYDVKM. Trimming took off 6 bases at V and 1 base at J, with 15 bases between the two ends. This CDR3 reads CASSHPTRKNTEAFF. In DNA, the CDR3 is TGTGCCAGCAGCCACCCGACACGTAAGAACACTGAAGCTTTCTTT.

This clone has only one observation. This rearrangement joins TRBV7-9 to TRBJ1-2, with 7 bases aligning to TRBD1. J lost 8 bases, V lost 8 bases, and 17 bases had no gene match. Germline CDR1 and CDR2: SEHNR and FQNEAQ (reference sequence). CDR3 length: 15 residues. The CDR3 loop reads CASRRSGDEQGGYTF. The CDR3 nucleotides are TGTGCCAGCCGGCGGTCAGGCGACGAACAGGGGGGCTACACCTTC.

This clone has more than one count but fewer than ten. The chain links TRBV19 to TRBJ2-1, with a weak D call TRBD1 (5 bases). This CDR3 spans 12 amino acids. V lost 7 bases and J 7 bases, leaving 11 bases between the germline ends. CDR1 is LNHDA, CDR2 SQIVND, per germline (reference sequence). CDR3 loop: CASTQGGNEQFF. The CDR3 region has the DNA TGTGCCAGTACCCAGGGTGGGAATGAGCAGTTCTTC.

The V call is TRBV28, the J call TRBJ1-5; the match to TRBD1 covers 7 bases. The CDR3 spans 14 residues. Germline V lookup: CDR1 MDHEN, CDR2 SYDVKM. V was clipped by 7 bases and J by 7 bases; unmatched bases: 10. Here the CDR3 DNA reads TGTGCCAGCAATTCAGGGGGAAAGCACCAGCCCCAGCATTTT. This codes for CASNSGGKHQPQHF.